One sample yielded the 32 T cell receptor beta chains listed below, sequenced in a study of memory CD8 T cells in hepatitis C reinfection. Profiling relied on immunoSEQ multiplex PCR, and the TCRdb table lists in-frame clones only, not all of them. The sample lists around 45,000 clones; over 75% were seen once. The time point is: peak reinfection, 3 to 8 weeks after reinfection detection. No in vitro expansion preceded TCR sequencing of the sorted cells. Input material: naive CD8+ T cells sorted from blood. The receptors come from a man between 18 and 29 years old with hepatitis C virus infection.

J is TRBJ2-5 and V is TRBV2; 7 bases agree with TRBD1. The CDR3 runs 16 residues. The germline gives CDR1 SNHLY, CDR2 FYNNEI. The ends lost 1 base at V and 4 bases at J; junction bases unmatched: 9. CDR3 loop: CASSEEAPAGGETQYF. The DNA of the CDR3 is TGTGCCAGCAGTGAAGAGGCTCCCGCAGGGGGAGAGACCCAGTACTTC.

This sequence joins TRBV7-9 and TRBJ2-7, with unresolved D. This CDR3 contains 12 residues. The V end was cut by 5 bases, the J end by 5 bases, with 10 bases between. Per germline, CDR1 SEHNR and CDR2 FQNEAQ (reference sequence). The CDR3 sequence: CASSHYSDEQYV. CDR3 sequence (DNA): TGTGCCAGCAGCCACTATTCAGACGAGCAGTACGTC.

The CDR3 sequence is CASSLVPGREGYEQYF. In nucleotides, the CDR3 is TGTGCCAGCAGCTTAGTACCCGGGCGGGAGGGGTACGAGCAGTACTTC. The chain is built from TRBV11-2 and TRBJ2-7; 9 nucleotides line up with TRBD2. The CDR3 has 16 residues. Germline V gene lookup returns CDR1 SGHAT and CDR2 FQNNGV. After removal of 1 base from V and 4 bases from J, the junction contained 8 bases not matched to a gene.

This clone came up once. Other nucleotide sequences from this sample produce the same CDR3. This chain links TRBV6-5 with TRBJ2-1, with D possibly matching TRBD2 (6 bases). Germline CDR1 reads MNHEY; CDR2 reads SVGAGI. Between the trimmed V and J ends, which lost 0 bases and 7 bases, there was a span of 16 bases. The CDR3 totals 16 residues. CDR3 DNA sequence: TGTGCCAGCAGTTACTCGAAGGACGGGAGTGGGAATGAGCAGTTCTTC. Translation: CASSYSKDGSGNEQFF.

This chain connects TRBV27 to TRBJ2-2; 8 nucleotides agree with TRBD1. The germline gives CDR1 MNHEY, CDR2 SMNVEV (reference sequence). The CDR3 consists of 14 residues. V lost 6 bases and J lost 2; bases outside the gene matches: 2. The CDR3 nucleotides are TGTGCCAGCAGGGACAGGGCCAACACCGGGGAGCTGTTTTTT. It encodes CASRDRANTGELFF.

The chain links TRBV4-1 to TRBJ2-5; 10 bases are shared with TRBD2. The CDR3 length is 14 residues. V shed 4 bases and J 3 bases; nucleotides not matched to a gene: 2. Germline V gives CDR1 MGHRA, CDR2 YSYEKL. This CDR3 reads CASSLLAGKETQYF. The CDR3 DNA reads as TGCGCCAGCAGCCTACTAGCGGGGAAAGAGACCCAGTACTTC.

CDR3 in amino acids: CASSLEGTGVGNTEAFF. The CDR3 nucleotides are TGTGCCAGCAGCTTGGAGGGGACAGGGGTTGGGAACACTGAAGCTTTCTTT. V usage is TRBV5-4 and J usage is TRBJ1-1; 10 bases match TRBD1. Germline CDR1 reads SGHNT; CDR2 reads YYREEE (reference sequence). V shed 0 bases and J 1 base; nucleotides not matched to a gene: 6. The CDR3 length is 17 residues. Combining the CDR3 with reference TRBV5-4 and TRBJ1-1 gives the whole variable domain ETGVTQSPTHLIKTRGQQVTLRCSSQSGHNTVSWYQQALGQGPQFIFQYYREEENGRGNFPPRFSGLQFPNYSSELNVNALELDDSALYLCASSLEGTGVGNTEAFFGQGTRLTVV.

The J gene is TRBJ2-6, the V gene TRBV30; D is perhaps TRBD2 (5 bases). The CDR3 extends over 17 amino acids. Germline loops: CDR1 GTSNPN, CDR2 SVGIG (reference sequence). Trimming took 2 bases from V and 0 from J, leaving 14 bases between them. The CDR3 nucleotides are TGTGCCTGGAGTACGAGGGTCCCGTACTCTGGGGCCAACGTCCTGACTTTC. Residues: CAWSTRVPYSGANVLTF.

This rearrangement joins TRBV30 to TRBJ2-7; TRBD2 is a possible D gene (5 bases). Germline lookup yields CDR1 GTSNPN and CDR2 SVGIG (reference sequence). The V gene lost 4 bases and the J gene lost 4 bases, with 29 bases spanning the gap. The CDR3 consists of 18 residues. The CDR3 sequence is CAWIDFEGGTLVWYEQYV. CDR3 coding DNA: TGTGCCTGGATAGATTTTGAGGGTGGAACCTTAGTCTGGTACGAGCAGTACGTC.

The chain links TRBV7-6 to TRBJ2-5; 10 bases fit TRBD1. The CDR3 is 15 amino acids. The V and J ends lost 1 base and 5 bases, in that order; junction bases with no gene match: 4. CDR1 SGHVS and CDR2 FNYEAQ come from the germline V gene. The CDR3 bases are TGTGCCAGCAGCTTAGTGACAGGGGGCCTGGAGACCCAGTACTTC. This sequence encodes CASSLVTGGLETQYF.

This chain links TRBV6-6 with TRBJ1-2, with unresolved D. CDR3 size: 14 residues. CDR1 is MNHNY and CDR2 is SVGAGI in the germline V gene (reference sequence). V shed 3 bases and J shed 4 bases, with 12 bases lying between them. The CDR3 nucleotides read TGTGCCAGCAGTTATGAGGGCCGGAGCTATGGCTACACCTTC. Translation gives CASSYEGRSYGYTF.

The chain links TRBV27 to TRBJ1-5, with D uncertain. V lost 5 bases and J lost 4, with 6 bases in between. Germline V gene data show CDR1 as MNHEY and CDR2 as SMNVEV (reference sequence). The CDR3 has 12 amino acids. CDR3 nucleotide sequence: TGTGCCAGCAGTCAACTTAATCAGCCCCAGCATTTT. Its translation is CASSQLNQPQHF.

This clone was found once. The rearrangement joins TRBV27 to TRBJ2-3; D may be TRBD2 (6 bases). V gave up 8 bases and J gave up 0 bases, with 18 bases separating them. The CDR3 runs 16 residues. The germline V gene has CDR1 MNHEY and CDR2 SMNVEV (reference sequence). The CDR3 DNA follows: TGTGCCAGCCCTAGCCACTGGGAGGCTAGCACAGATACGCAGTATTTT. Its protein is CASPSHWEASTDTQYF.

The J gene is TRBJ2-2, the V gene TRBV6-5, with TRBD1 identical over 7 bases. The V gene end was trimmed by 6 bases and the J gene end by 7 bases; junction bases not matched to a gene: 11. The CDR3 contains 15 residues. The germline CDR1 and CDR2 sequences are MNHEY and SVGAGI. The CDR3 DNA is TGTGCCAGCAGCACCGACAGGGATGGGTTCGGGGAGCTGTTTTTT. Translating gives CASSTDRDGFGELFF.

V and J are TRBV28 and TRBJ2-7, with 9 positions matching TRBD1. V lost 4 bases, J lost 2 bases, and 3 bases stayed unmatched. Germline values: CDR1 MDHEN, CDR2 SYDVKM. This CDR3 has 14 residues. CDR3 amino acids: CASSSGTGPYEQYV. The CDR3 DNA sequence: TGTGCCAGCAGTTCCGGGACAGGGCCCTACGAGCAGTACGTC.

V gene TRBV7-9 combines with J gene TRBJ2-1, with 7 bases lining up with TRBD2. The CDR3 runs 16 residues. V lost 0 bases and J lost 2; bases outside the gene matches: 4. In germline, CDR1 is SEHNR, CDR2 FQNEAQ (reference sequence). CDR3: CASSLAGGRTYNEQFF. CDR3 coding DNA: TGTGCCAGCAGCTTAGCCGGGGGGAGGACCTACAATGAGCAGTTCTTC.

The gene calls are TRBV11-2 and TRBJ2-5; 10 bases are shared with TRBD2. Germline CDR1 and CDR2: SGHAT and FQNNGV. The V and J ends lost 4 bases and 3 bases, in that order; junction bases with no gene match: 2. The CDR3 sequence is 14 residues long. The CDR3 region is CASSSGLAEETQYF. The DNA for the CDR3 is TGTGCCAGCAGCTCCGGACTAGCGGAAGAGACCCAGTACTTC.

V and J are TRBV5-1 and TRBJ2-3; a possible D gene is TRBD1 (5 bases). The length of the CDR3 is 16 residues. Germline-derived CDR1 and CDR2 are SGHRS and YFSETQ. V lost 4 bases, J lost 6 bases, and 21 bases lay in between. CDR3 nucleotides: TGCGCCAGCAGCCCACTCCAGGGCCTGGGTCAGGATACGCAGTATTTT. Translating gives CASSPLQGLGQDTQYF. The full variable domain, with the rest looked up from reference TRBV5-1 and TRBJ2-3, is KAGVTQTPRYLIKTRGQQVTLSCSPISGHRSVSWYQQTPGQGLQFLFEYFSETQRNKGNFPGRFSGRQFSNSRSEMNVSTLELGDSALYLCASSPLQGLGQDTQYFGPGTRLTVL.

The rearrangement joins TRBV28 to TRBJ2-1; 8 bases align to TRBD1. This CDR3 spans 13 amino acids. Germline V gene sequence: CDR1 MDHEN, CDR2 SYDVKM. Losses at the gene ends were 6 bases for V and 8 bases for J; bases not matched to a gene: 6. In DNA, the CDR3 is TGTGCCAGCAGCCCTACAGGGGGGCATGAGCAGTTCTTC. This gives the protein CASSPTGGHEQFF. Using reference TRBV28 and TRBJ2-1 for the parts outside the CDR3, the full variable domain is DVKVTQSSRYLVKRTGEKVFLECVQDMDHENMFWYRQDPGLGLRLIYFSYDVKMKEKGDIPEGYSVSREKKERFSLILESASTNQTSMYLCASSPTGGHEQFFGPGTRLTVL.

This rearrangement joins TRBV11-2 to TRBJ2-7; no reliable D call. CDR3 size: 14 residues. Per germline, CDR1 SGHAT and CDR2 FQNNGV. Trimming left V 2 bases short and J 5 bases short, with 13 bases between. CDR3 in DNA: TGTGCCAGCAGCTTAACCCCTGACGGAGACGAGCAGTACTTC. As protein: CASSLTPDGDEQYF.

J is TRBJ1-2 and V is TRBV28; D is unresolved. V lost 3 bases and J 4 bases, leaving 9 bases between the germline ends. Looked up from germline, CDR1 is MDHEN and CDR2 is SYDVKM. The CDR3 sequence is 13 residues long. CDR3 DNA: TGTGCCAGCAGTTTTGAACTGATCTATGGCTACACCTTC. This sequence encodes CASSFELIYGYTF.

The chain couples TRBV7-9 to TRBJ1-3, with D maybe TRBD1 (5 bases). The V end was cut by 3 bases, the J end by 2 bases, with 8 bases between. Germline CDR1 reads SEHNR; CDR2 reads FQNEAQ (reference sequence). This CDR3 is built from 14 residues. The CDR3 loop reads CASSFDSAGNTIYF. DNA for the CDR3: TGTGCCAGCAGCTTCGACAGTGCTGGAAACACCATATATTTT.

The V gene is TRBV2, the J gene TRBJ1-1; D is ambiguous. Trimming pared 3 bases from V and 5 bases from J, leaving 10 bases between. Per germline, CDR1 SNHLY and CDR2 FYNNEI. This CDR3 region has 13 residues. The CDR3 region has the DNA TGTGCCAGCAGTGAGCCAGGTGGTACTGAAGCTTTCTTT. It yields the protein CASSEPGGTEAFF.

This clone was picked up a small number of times. The chain links TRBV19 to TRBJ1-1, with D perhaps TRBD1 (5 bases). The length of the CDR3 is 14 residues. Between the trimmed V and J ends, which lost 5 bases and 4 bases, there was a span of 14 bases. Per germline, CDR1 LNHDA and CDR2 SQIVND (reference sequence). This chain's CDR3 is CASSAGWYRTEAFF. The DNA of the CDR3 is TGTGCCAGTAGTGCAGGGTGGTATCGCACTGAAGCTTTCTTT.

The V and J genes are TRBV19 and TRBJ1-1; possible D gene TRBD1, 5 bases. The CDR3 sequence is 15 residues long. V was shortened by 3 bases and J by 3 bases, with 14 bases between the two germline ends. Germline V lookup: CDR1 LNHDA, CDR2 SQIVND (reference sequence). The CDR3 nucleotides read TGTGCCAGTAGTATTTTCGTGGGCAGGGACACTGAAGCTTTCTTT. This codes for CASSIFVGRDTEAFF.

This clone came up once. The V gene is TRBV30, the J gene TRBJ1-1; no clear D. CDR1 is GTSNPN and CDR2 is SVGIG in the germline V gene (reference sequence). V dropped 1 base and J dropped 1 base, with 10 bases sitting between them. The CDR3 runs 14 residues. CDR3 in DNA: TGTGCCTGGAGTGAGGCTCCGGGGAACACTGAAGCTTTCTTT. This translates into CAWSEAPGNTEAFF.

This clone occurred once. The V call is TRBV6-6, the J call TRBJ2-1; TRBD2 agrees at 8 bases. Per germline, CDR1 MNHNY and CDR2 SVGAGI (reference sequence). The CDR3 runs to 16 residues. Trimming at V came to 4 bases and at J to 6 bases, leaving 11 bases not matched to a gene. CDR3: CASSFSPGLGGNEQFF. CDR3 nucleotide sequence: TGTGCCAGCAGTTTCTCTCCGGGACTAGGGGGCAATGAGCAGTTCTTC.

The chain links TRBV28 to TRBJ2-1, with D perhaps TRBD2 (6 bases). The V gene lost 3 bases and the J gene lost 2 bases, with 8 bases spanning the gap. The CDR3 has 14 amino acids. Germline CDR1 reads MDHEN; CDR2 reads SYDVKM. The CDR3 reads CASSFAGPYNEQFF. CDR3 nucleotide sequence: TGTGCCAGCAGTTTTGCGGGGCCCTACAATGAGCAGTTCTTC.

The rearrangement links TRBV5-4 to TRBJ2-2, with D maybe TRBD1 (8 bases). Per the germline V gene, CDR1 is SGHNT and CDR2 is YYREEE (reference sequence). Trimming removed 4 bases from V and 4 bases from J, with 14 bases in between. This CDR3 contains 15 residues. The CDR3 region is CASSITGGATGELFF. The CDR3 nucleotides read TGTGCCAGCAGCATCACAGGGGGGGCCACCGGGGAGCTGTTTTTT.

The chain links TRBV19 to TRBJ2-1; 7 nucleotides match TRBD2. The CDR3 extends over 15 amino acids. Trimming took 5 bases from V and 0 from J; bases not matched to a gene: 4. The germline CDR1 and CDR2 sequences are LNHDA and SQIVND (reference sequence). The CDR3 DNA reads as TGTGCCAGTAGTCCAATAGCGGGCTCCTACAATGAGCAGTTCTTC. Protein product: CASSPIAGSYNEQFF.

J is TRBJ1-1 and V is TRBV10-2, with D perhaps matching TRBD1 (5 bases). CDR3 length equals 12 residues. Germline V gene lookup returns CDR1 WSHSY and CDR2 SAAADI. Trimming removed 5 bases from V and 5 bases from J, with 9 bases in between. The CDR3 spells CASSREGTEAFF. Written as DNA, the CDR3 is TGCGCCAGCAGTAGGGAGGGGACTGAAGCTTTCTTT.

This clone was detected only once. The chain links TRBV11-2 to TRBJ2-1, with 10 bases matching TRBD2. Germline V gives CDR1 SGHAT, CDR2 FQNNGV. The J segment lost 4 bases and the V segment lost 1 base, leaving 4 bases of the junction unmatched. This CDR3 comprises 16 residues. CDR3 amino acids: CASSLAGLAAYNEQFF. The CDR3 DNA sequence: TGTGCCAGCAGCTTAGCCGGACTAGCGGCATACAATGAGCAGTTCTTC.